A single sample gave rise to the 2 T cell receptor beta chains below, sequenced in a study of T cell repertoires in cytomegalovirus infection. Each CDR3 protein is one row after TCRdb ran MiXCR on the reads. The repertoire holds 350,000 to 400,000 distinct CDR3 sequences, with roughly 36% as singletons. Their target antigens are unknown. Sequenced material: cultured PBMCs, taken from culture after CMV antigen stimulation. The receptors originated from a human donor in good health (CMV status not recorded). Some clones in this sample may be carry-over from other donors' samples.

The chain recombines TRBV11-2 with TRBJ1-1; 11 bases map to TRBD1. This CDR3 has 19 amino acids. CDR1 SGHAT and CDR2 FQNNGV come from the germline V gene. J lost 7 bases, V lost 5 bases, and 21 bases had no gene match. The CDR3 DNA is TGTGCCAGCAGCCCGCGAATAGCCCGCGGACAGGGGGCTTGGGATGAAGCTTTCTTT. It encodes CASSPRIARGQGAWDEAFF.

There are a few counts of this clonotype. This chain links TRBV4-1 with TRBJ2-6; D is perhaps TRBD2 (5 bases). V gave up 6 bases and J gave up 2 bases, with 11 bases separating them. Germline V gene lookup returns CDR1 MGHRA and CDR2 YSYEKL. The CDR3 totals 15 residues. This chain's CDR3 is CASRPIGAGANVLTF. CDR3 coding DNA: TGCGCCAGCAGACCGATCGGGGCTGGGGCCAACGTCCTGACTTTC.